This is a list of T cell receptor beta chains from one sample in a study of blood T cell repertoires in COVID-19. Assay used: immunoSEQ multiplex PCR; TCRdb lists only in-frame clones, some missing. The sample holds under 60,000 clones; approximately 91% are singletons and the top ten take about 6.5%. The sample was peripheral blood. The receptors shown here come from a man aged 45-65 years with active COVID-19. Each CDR3 is given with its conserved first and last residue. A D gene is named only where the DNA matches it firmly. Size tells how often a clone was seen (once, few, many) or the class of an expanded clone, and some rows leave it out.

TRBV19	.	TRBD1	TRBJ2-7	TGTGCCAGTAGTAGGGACAGTCCTACTTACGAGCAGTACTTC	CASSRDSPTYEQYF
TRBV6-5	.	.	TRBJ2-2	TGTGCCAGCATACGGGGGGCGCGTACCGGGGAGCTGTTTTTT	CASIRGARTGELFF
TRBV3-1/TRBV3-2	.	.	TRBJ2-7	TGTGCCAGCAGCCGCGCAGGAGGCGAGCAGTACTTC	CASSRAGGEQYF
TRBV5-1	.	.	TRBJ2-3	TGCGCCAGCGCGACACAAACGACAGATACGCAGTATTTT	CASATQTTDTQYF
TRBV27	.	TRBD2	TRBJ2-7	TGTGCCAGCAGTCTGACTAGCGGGATCGGTTACGAGCAGTACTTC	CASSLTSGIGYEQYF
TRBV7-9	.	TRBD2	TRBJ2-1	TGTGCCAGCAGCCCTAGCGGGGGGGCCCGCAATGAGCAGTTCTTC	CASSPSGGARNEQFF
TRBV12-5	once	.	TRBJ1-4	TGTGCTAGTGGTTTGGTACCGGGCGGGCCCACTAATGAAAAACTGTTTTTT	CASGLVPGGPTNEKLFF
TRBV30	.	.	TRBJ1-6	TGTGCCTGGATGGGCCCTTTCCCCAGATCACCCCTCCACTTT	CAWMGPFPRSPLHF
TRBV21-1	.	.	TRBJ2-7	TGTGCCAGCAGCAAACTGGGGACTAGCCCTCTCCGGTACTTC	CASSKLGTSPLRYF
TRBV19	.	.	TRBJ1-1	TGTGCCAGTAGTTCGTACACTGAAGCTTTCTTT	CASSSYTEAFF
TRBV3-1/TRBV3-2	.	.	TRBJ1-4	TGTGCCAGCAGCCATCACGGACAGATTAATGAAAAACTGTTTTTT	CASSHHGQINEKLFF
TRBV2	.	TRBD2	TRBJ2-1	TGTGCCAGCAGTCCGACTAGCGGGGCCGGGAATGAGCAGTTCTTC	CASSPTSGAGNEQFF
TRBV5-1	.	.	TRBJ1-1	TGCGCCAGCAGCTTGGGCAGGGCAAGAAGCGCTGAAGCTTTCTTT	CASSLGRARSAEAFF
TRBV18	.	TRBD1	TRBJ2-7	TGTGCCAGCTCACCTGGGACAGGGGGTCCCTGGGAGCAGTACTTC	CASSPGTGGPWEQYF
TRBV4-1	.	.	TRBJ1-2	TGCGCCAGCAGCCAAACCTTTTCCGGCTATGGCTACACCTTC	CASSQTFSGYGYTF
TRBV18	.	.	TRBJ2-1	TGTGCCAGCTCACCACCGATAGCTAGGGGGAATGAGCAGTTCTTC	CASSPPIARGNEQFF
TRBV15	.	.	TRBJ1-5	TGTGCCACCAGCAGAGGACAGACGACTCAGCCCCAGCATTTT	CATSRGQTTQPQHF
TRBV5-4	.	TRBD2	TRBJ2-7	TGTGCCAGCAGCTGGACTAGCGGGTCTGGAATCCACGAGCAGTACTTC	CASSWTSGSGIHEQYF
TRBV3-1/TRBV3-2	.	TRBD1	TRBJ2-7	TGTGCCAGCAGCCAAGATGGACAGGGGAAATTCTACGAGCAGTACTTC	CASSQDGQGKFYEQYF
TRBV2	.	.	TRBJ2-7	TGTGCCAGCAACGAGCGGAACTACGAGCAGTACTTC	CASNERNYEQYF
TRBV14	.	.	TRBJ1-6	TGTGCCAGCAGCGGAAGACAGTATAATTCACCCCTCCACTTT	CASSGRQYNSPLHF
TRBV7-2	few	TRBD1	TRBJ2-2	TGTGCCAGCAGCTTAACAGGGGACAACACCGGGGAGCTGTTTTTT	CASSLTGDNTGELFF
TRBV2	.	.	TRBJ2-7	TGTGCCAGTAGACAGTTAGCGGCGTACGAGCAGTACTTC	CASRQLAAYEQYF
TRBV13	.	.	TRBJ2-7	TGTGCCAGCAGCTTAGGCCGCGCCCCATCCTACGAGCAGTACTTC	CASSLGRAPSYEQYF
TRBV6-5	.	.	TRBJ2-7	TGTGCCAGCAGTTACCAACTAGGCTACGAGCAGTACTTC	CASSYQLGYEQYF
TRBV6-2/TRBV6-3	once	TRBD2	TRBJ2-1	TGTGCCAGCAGCGAACCGGGACTAGCGTACAATGAGCAGTTCTTC	CASSEPGLAYNEQFF
TRBV18	once	TRBD1	TRBJ2-5	TGTGCCAGCTCACCGGGACAGGGAGAGACCCAGTACTTC	CASSPGQGETQYF
TRBV5-1	.	TRBD2	TRBJ2-7	TGCGCCAGCAGCTACCGGGGGGGACCCAACTCCTACGAGCAGTACTTC	CASSYRGGPNSYEQYF
TRBV30	.	.	TRBJ1-6	TGTGCCTGGACAACAGTCGAGTCGTCACCCCTCCACTTT	CAWTTVESSPLHF
TRBV18	.	TRBD2	TRBJ2-3	TGTGCCAGCTCACCACTAGCGGGGAGCACAGATACGCAGTATTTT	CASSPLAGSTDTQYF
TRBV5-1	.	.	TRBJ2-7	TGCGCCAGCAGCGTAAGTGGTTGGGGCGCTTACGAGCAGTACTTC	CASSVSGWGAYEQYF
TRBV28	once	.	TRBJ2-2	TGTGCCAGCACCCTGGTGGGGGCGACCGGGGAGCTGTTTTTT	CASTLVGATGELFF
TRBV11-2	.	TRBD2	TRBJ2-3	TGTGCCAGCAGCGCAAGACTAGCGGAGGGCTCCCGGTCAGATACGCAGTATTTT	CASSARLAEGSRSDTQYF
TRBV7-9	.	TRBD2	TRBJ2-1	TGTGCCAGCAGCTCCAGGACTAGCGGGGGGGCCCGGTTCCACAATGAGCAGTTCTTC	CASSSRTSGGARFHNEQFF
TRBV6-5	.	.	TRBJ1-5	TGTGCCAGCAGACCGGACAGAAATCAGCCCCAGCATTTT	CASRPDRNQPQHF
TRBV3-1/TRBV3-2	.	TRBD2	TRBJ2-1	TGTGCCAGCAGCCAAGATTGGAGGGAGGGCTACAATGAGCAGTTCTTC	CASSQDWREGYNEQFF
TRBV2	few	TRBD1	TRBJ2-1	TGTGCCGGCAAACCGGGACAGGGCTACAATGAGCAGTTCTTC	CAGKPGQGYNEQFF
TRBV11-2	once	TRBD1	TRBJ2-1	TGTGCCAGCAGCCCGAAGACAGGGTGGGTTGAGCAGTTCTTC	CASSPKTGWVEQFF
TRBV18	.	.	TRBJ1-1	TGTGCCAGCTCAGGCGGGAGTACCATGAACACTGAAGCTTTCTTT	CASSGGSTMNTEAFF
TRBV29-1	once	.	TRBJ1-2	TGCAGCGTTGTGGACAGTCTTCTCCCTGGCTACACCTTC	CSVVDSLLPGYTF
TRBV27	.	TRBD2	TRBJ2-1	TGTGCCAGCAGTGTTGCCGGAACTAGCGGACTCAATGAGCAGTTCTTC	CASSVAGTSGLNEQFF
TRBV30	.	TRBD2	TRBJ2-1	TGTGCCTGGTCCGGGGGGGGCTCCTACAATGAGCAGTTCTTC	CAWSGGGSYNEQFF
TRBV14	.	.	TRBJ2-1	TGTGCCAGCAGCCAAGGTTCCCCGGGGAGACTCTATGAGCAGTTCTTC	CASSQGSPGRLYEQFF
TRBV5-6	.	.	TRBJ2-7	TGTGCCAGCAGCGAAGGACAGATCTACGAGCAGTACTTC	CASSEGQIYEQYF
TRBV6-5	.	TRBD2	TRBJ2-1	TGTGCCAGCAGTTCTCGGCTAGCGGGGCTTAGGGATGAGCAGTTCTTC	CASSSRLAGLRDEQFF
TRBV6-5	.	.	TRBJ1-3	TGTGCCAGCAGTCCAGGGGTAGCTGGAAACACCATATATTTT	CASSPGVAGNTIYF
TRBV28	.	TRBD1	TRBJ2-3	TGTGCCAGACCTAACAGGGGGCGAACAGATACGCAGTATTTT	CARPNRGRTDTQYF
TRBV3-1/TRBV3-2	.	.	TRBJ1-2	TGTGCCAGCAGCCCGAGGGGGGGGGCCCCCAATTTTAACTATGGCTACACCTTC	CASSPRGGAPNFNYGYTF
TRBV5-1	.	TRBD1	TRBJ2-3	TGCGCCAGCAGCTTGGAGGCCAGGGGGACAGATACGCAGTATTTT	CASSLEARGTDTQYF
TRBV27	once	.	TRBJ2-3	TGTGCCAGCAGTTCATATCGACAAGGTACGCAGTATTTT	CASSSYRQGTQYF
TRBV11-2	.	TRBD1	TRBJ2-5	TGTGCCAGCAGCGGGAACAGGGGCGGGGAGACCCAGTACTTC	CASSGNRGGETQYF
TRBV18	.	.	TRBJ2-7	TGTGCCAGCTCACCCTTACGGACTGGCAGGGGCGAGCAGTACTTC	CASSPLRTGRGEQYF
TRBV12-5	.	TRBD1	TRBJ1-4	TGTGCTAGTGGTACAGGGGGATCAAATGAAAAACTGTTTTTT	CASGTGGSNEKLFF
TRBV9	.	TRBD2	TRBJ2-3	TGTGCCAGCAGCGTAGCTAGCGGGGGGAGTACAGATACGCAGTATTTT	CASSVASGGSTDTQYF